Sequencing of this T cell receptor beta chain was carried out in a study of naive and memory T cell subsets. The germline V gene has CDR1 MNHEY and CDR2 SMNVEV (reference sequence). CDR3 length: 17 residues. V lost 2 bases to trimming and J lost 5 bases; unmatched junction nucleotides: 13. Sequential positive selection took CD4 T cells first, then CD8 T cells. Four subsets defined by CD45RA and CD27 were sorted after CD3, CD4, CD8 and live/dead staining. Two oligonucleotides, mixed equimolar, formed the beta constant-region primer covering TRBC1 and TRBC2. Four rounds of PCR amplified the ligated cDNA using nested alpha and beta constant-region primers plus SP2. TCRdb redid the calling of the UMI-ligation and nested PCR reads with MiXCR, one entry per CDR3 protein. Here the sample spans under 25,000 distinct CDR3 sequences, 7% to 10% being singletons. Study findings and constraints: In naive cells, over 95% of TCR sequences were seen only once. The power law exponent of TCR abundance differed between naive and memory cells.

This clonotype was seen only a few times. Its antigen is undetermined. The gene calls are TRBV27 and TRBJ1-1, with TRBD1 identical over 8 bases. The TCR sequence derives from a human donor in good health. Sequenced material: central memory CD8+ T cells from blood. CDR3 coding DNA: TGTGCCAGCAGTTTAGTAATACAGGGGGGAAGGGGGACTGAAGCTTTCTTT. It codes for CASSLVIQGGRGTEAFF.